These T cell receptor beta chains were read from a single sample in a study of cytotoxic CD8 clonotypes in ibrutinib-treated CLL. Sequencing used immunoSEQ multiplex PCR; TCRdb keeps in-frame clones, though not all of them. The repertoire consists of 65,000 to 80,000 clones, with less than 85% occurring once and the leading ten covering about 38%. The input for sequencing was PBMCs, taken after 24 months of ibrutinib treatment. The receptor set was obtained from a human donor with chronic lymphocytic leukemia. Both conserved end residues are trimmed from each CDR3.

>13|TRBV6-5
ASRLTAGANLEQF
>11|TRBV11-2
ASSLEVTGELF
>11|TRBV7-6
ASSWAQTGELF
>12|TRBV29-1
SVESRDRPYEQY
>14|TRBV5-1
ASSWGTIANTGELF
>11|TRBV28
ASRRGDPGELF
>14|TRBV7-3
ASSRVGGANTGELF
>13|TRBV5-1
ASSFAGDGNQPQH
>13|TRBV5-1
ASSLDGRPQETQY
>16|TRBV7-3
ASSLVNSSSGPYQPQH
>16|TRBV7-7
ASSHRGTGWSAKNIQY
>13|TRBV18
ASSPSQASQETQY
>11|TRBV4-3
ASSQDWGYEQY
>10|TRBV18
ASSLLQGAQH
>14|TRBV5-4
ASSLGSGRALREQY
>13|TRBV7-3
ASSNTPSSTDTQY
>11|TRBV5-1
ASSLSVSSEQY
>15|TRBV19
ASNNVDSVYSNQPQH
>12|TRBV7-2
ASSLAGAVETQY
>14|TRBV4-1
ASSQVVAGVSDTQY
>14|TRBV18
ASSAGGQTNTGELF
>11|TRBV29-1
SVEGSRGTEAF
>13|TRBV6-1
ASSPTSSPFNEQY
>13|TRBV14
ASSPQIGGNYGYT
>12|TRBV30
AWKGNGPGQPQH
>12|TRBV5-1
ASSFGGRAYEQY